The rows below give T cell receptor beta chains drawn from one sample of a study of blood T cell repertoires in COVID-19. Produced via immunoSEQ multiplex PCR; TCRdb's table is partial and in-frame only. The table records about 260,000 clones, more than 70% of them present only once. What was sequenced was PBMCs or T cells enriched from blood (not recorded which). These receptors originate from a woman aged 40 to 50 with acute COVID-19. The CDR3 runs from the conserved cysteine through the conserved F or W. A D gene is named only where the DNA matches it firmly.

v_call,j_call,d_call,cdr3_nt,cdr3_aa
TRBV5-1,TRBJ1-2,TRBD1,TGCGCCAGCAGCGTGACCGGACAGGATTATGGCTACACCTTC,CASSVTGQDYGYTF
TRBV5-8,TRBJ1-3,TRBD1,TGTGCCAGCAGCTTGTTGTACAGGGGACACACCATATATTTT,CASSLLYRGHTIYF
TRBV6-5,TRBJ2-1,-,TGTGCCAGCAGTTATACGCTAGCGTCCTTCTACAATGAGCAGTTCTTC,CASSYTLASFYNEQFF
TRBV25-1,TRBJ1-4,TRBD1,TGTGCCAGCAGCGACAAACCGGGACAGTCAAATGAAAAACTGTTTTTT,CASSDKPGQSNEKLFF
TRBV5-1,TRBJ2-1,TRBD2,TGCGCCAGCAGCTTGTTAGCGGGACATAATGAGCAGTTCTTC,CASSLLAGHNEQFF
TRBV11-2,TRBJ2-2,TRBD1,TGTGCCAGCAGCTCGCCAGGGGGCACCGGGGAGCTGTTTTTT,CASSSPGGTGELFF
TRBV5-4,TRBJ1-4,TRBD1,TGTGCCAGCAGCTTGGGAGGACAGGGTCGGGAAAAACTGTTTTTT,CASSLGGQGREKLFF
TRBV29-1,TRBJ1-1,-,TGCAGCGTTGAGGAGATGAACACTGAAGCTTTCTTT,CSVEEMNTEAFF
TRBV10-3,TRBJ1-2,-,TGTGCCACCGGGTCCAGCTATGGCTACACCTTC,CATGSSYGYTF
TRBV29-1,TRBJ2-6,-,TGCAGCGTCGCGGGTGGTTCTGGGGCCAACGTCCTGACTTTC,CSVAGGSGANVLTF
TRBV27,TRBJ2-2,-,TGTGCCAGCAGTTTAGATCTAATCACCCAGAACACCGGGGAGCTGTTTTTT,CASSLDLITQNTGELFF
TRBV5-1,TRBJ2-1,TRBD1,TGCGCCAGCAGCTTGGACCCGGGACAGGGGATGAATGAGCAGTTCTTC,CASSLDPGQGMNEQFF
TRBV24-1,TRBJ1-2,-,TGTGCCACCACGGGGGGAGTGGGTGGCTACACCTTC,CATTGGVGGYTF
TRBV6-1,TRBJ2-7,-,TGTGCCAGCAGTGAACTTTTTCTCGAGCAGTACTTC,CASSELFLEQYF
TRBV5-1,TRBJ1-1,-,TGCGCCAGCAGCTTACAGGACACCCGGAACACTGAAGCTTTCTTT,CASSLQDTRNTEAFF
TRBV28,TRBJ2-3,TRBD2,TGTGCCAGCAGTCCAGCGGGAGGGCCGTTAAATACGCAGTATTTT,CASSPAGGPLNTQYF
TRBV12-3/TRBV12-4,TRBJ1-5,-,TGTGCCAGCAGTTCCGGGGGGGGTCAGCCCCAGCATTTT,CASSSGGGQPQHF
TRBV19,TRBJ2-5,-,TGTGCCAGTAGCCGCCTGAGCAGGGGAGAGACCCAGTACTTC,CASSRLSRGETQYF
TRBV10-2,TRBJ1-1,-,TGCGCCAGCAGTGAGGTCGGGGGGAGAACTGAAGCTTTCTTT,CASSEVGGRTEAFF
TRBV25-1,TRBJ1-2,-,TGTGCCAGCAGTACCTTTTCAGTGGGGGGTGCCGGCTATGGCTACACCTTC,CASSTFSVGGAGYGYTF